A selection of T cell receptor beta chains follows, all from one sample in a study of PD-L1 blockade in urothelial cancer. TCRdb's table, derived via immunoSEQ multiplex PCR, lists solely in-frame clones and lacks some. The sample lists about 37,000 clones, 70% to 85% occurring once. Sequencing used PBMCs, obtained around atezolizumab (anti-PD-L1) treatment. These receptor sequences come from a man aged 55 to 69 with urothelial cancer. The conserved cysteine and the conserved F or W are not part of the CDR3 here. Each record gives: D gene, clone size, V gene, J gene, CDR3 protein. A D gene is named only where the DNA matches it firmly. Where a row states a size, it is once, few, many or the class of an expanded clone; other rows omit it.

>TRBD1|.|TRBV7-8|TRBJ2-7
ASSVRGFTYEQY
>TRBD2|.|TRBV5-1|TRBJ2-1
ASSRGGANEQF
>TRBD1|few|TRBV28|TRBJ1-6
ASSPLGTALYNSPLH
>TRBD1|.|TRBV11-2|TRBJ1-2
ASSTYRDRAGYT
>TRBD1|.|TRBV19|TRBJ2-4
ASSRQGAQSAGNIQY
>.|.|TRBV25-1|TRBJ1-4
ASSESRGGSEKLF
>TRBD2|.|TRBV19|TRBJ2-3
ASGTSGGTDTQY
>.|.|TRBV28|TRBJ2-7
ASSSHYEQY
>.|.|TRBV5-5|TRBJ1-1
ASSQSPGQRPNTEAF
>TRBD1|.|TRBV28|TRBJ2-5
ASSFHDRGKKETQY
>.|.|TRBV9|TRBJ2-1
ASSSTSSYNEQF
>.|.|TRBV7-9|TRBJ2-2
ASSLWGANTGELF
>.|.|TRBV27|TRBJ2-1
ASTLGRPGYNEQF
>.|.|TRBV2|TRBJ1-6
ASSQVYNSPLH
>TRBD1|medium-sized|TRBV6-1|TRBJ1-1
ASSGWTGDTEAF
>.|.|TRBV5-1|TRBJ1-1
ASTLALGANTEAF
>.|.|TRBV6-1|TRBJ2-7
ASSDGVYEQY
>.|.|TRBV10-3|TRBJ1-5
AISGSLGASNQPQH
>TRBD2|.|TRBV19|TRBJ2-3
ASSIGLAGTDTQY
>.|.|TRBV4-1|TRBJ1-5
ASSLHSNQPQH
>.|.|TRBV5-1|TRBJ2-2
ASSVNTGELF
>TRBD1|.|TRBV19|TRBJ1-3
ASSLQWTGGSGNTIY
>.|.|TRBV2|TRBJ1-2
ASSEGGHRGYT
>.|.|TRBV6-4|TRBJ1-2
ASRTGGYT
>.|.|TRBV30|TRBJ1-2
AWSYDSNYGYT
>.|.|TRBV10-3|TRBJ1-1
AISRTANEAF
>TRBD2|.|TRBV7-2|TRBJ2-3
ASSSQAGESTDTQY
>TRBD2|.|TRBV7-3|TRBJ2-2
ASSLYGGTNTGELF
>TRBD2|.|TRBV6-5|TRBJ2-1
ASTAGESYNEQF
>TRBD1|.|TRBV5-4|TRBJ2-1
ALQRDRESYNEQF
>TRBD1|once|TRBV7-9|TRBJ2-2
ASSLPRQGAPGELF
>TRBD2|.|TRBV7-3|TRBJ2-3
ASSLGASGPTDTQY
>.|.|TRBV5-1|TRBJ2-7
ASSLALGRDYEQY
>.|once|TRBV6-4|TRBJ1-4
ASRTTGEKLF
>TRBD2|.|TRBV7-3|TRBJ2-5
ASSTSGGSRETQY
>.|once|TRBV19|TRBJ2-3
ASSYLPAGIGTDTQY
>.|.|TRBV28|TRBJ1-2
ASSLGAGRINYGYT
>.|.|TRBV6-1|TRBJ1-6
ASRIVGESSPLH
>TRBD1|.|TRBV5-4|TRBJ1-6
ASSSTVGQGLRALH
>.|.|TRBV5-8|TRBJ1-1
ASRTGDRALLNTEAF
>TRBD1|.|TRBV4-1|TRBJ1-3
ASSQDRVEDTIY
>TRBD1|.|TRBV28|TRBJ2-3
ASSPWVTGGTDTQY
>.|.|TRBV7-9|TRBJ2-7
ASSLNGLQDEQY
>.|.|TRBV7-9|TRBJ2-3
ASSLFRGANSRTDTQY
>TRBD2|.|TRBV5-4|TRBJ2-4
ASSLASGGAANIQY
>.|.|TRBV29-1|TRBJ2-5
SVGGGQETQY
>.|.|TRBV6-1|TRBJ2-5
ASVTARAGETQY
>.|few|TRBV7-2|TRBJ2-5
ASSLGPEETQY
>TRBD2|.|TRBV7-2|TRBJ2-3
ASSTRGGGGTDTQY
>TRBD1|few|TRBV2|TRBJ1-2
ASIRSWGQGVLRNYGYT
>.|.|TRBV7-2|TRBJ2-2
ASSLGPGGGELF
>TRBD1|.|TRBV11-2|TRBJ1-2
ASSSTRDRGRGYT